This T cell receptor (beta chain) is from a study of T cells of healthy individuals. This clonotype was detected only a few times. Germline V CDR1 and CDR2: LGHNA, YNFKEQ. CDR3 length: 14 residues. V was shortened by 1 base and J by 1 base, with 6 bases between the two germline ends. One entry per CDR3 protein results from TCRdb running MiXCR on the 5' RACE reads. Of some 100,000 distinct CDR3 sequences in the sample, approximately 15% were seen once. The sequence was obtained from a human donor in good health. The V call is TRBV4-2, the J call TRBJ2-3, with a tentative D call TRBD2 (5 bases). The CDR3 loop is CASSQGRGTDTQYF. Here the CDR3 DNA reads TGTGCCAGCAGCCAAGGGCGGGGCACAGATACGCAGTATTTT.